What follows are 11 T cell receptor beta chains derived from one specimen sequenced in a study of blood T cell repertoires in COVID-19 (dated by TCRdb to between 2020 and 2021). The method behind the library was the immunoSEQ multiplex PCR assay. TCRdb limited this immuneACCESS table to in-frame rearrangements with V and J called. A share of clones is missing; checked studies link under half to unresolved V genes, and the rest is unexplained. This sample has a few hundred thousand clones in its table, and around 84% of those were observed once. 5% to 7.5% of the sample is taken by the ten largest. Sequenced: PBMCs or T cells enriched from blood (not recorded which). The receptors were gathered from a woman aged 50 to 60 who had been exposed to COVID-19.

The chain is built from TRBV10-3 and TRBJ1-4; the match to TRBD1 covers 7 bases. Trimming cost V 6 bases and J 3 bases; bases outside gene matches: 10. The CDR3 has 16 amino acids. The germline gives CDR1 ENHRY, CDR2 SYGVKD. This chain's CDR3 is CAISELPQGPNEKLFF. CDR3 nucleotide sequence: TGTGCCATCAGCGAACTACCACAGGGGCCTAATGAAAAACTGTTTTTT.

This clone appeared a few times. The CDR3 DNA sequence: TGTGCCAGTAGTATAGCCTTGAGCGGACAGCGCTCTGGAAACACCATATATTTT. Protein product: CASSIALSGQRSGNTIYF. The chain recombines TRBV19 with TRBJ1-3; possible D gene TRBD1, 6 bases. Germline lookup yields CDR1 LNHDA and CDR2 SQIVND (reference sequence). This CDR3 spans 18 amino acids. The germline V and J ends were trimmed by 1 base and 0 bases, with 16 bases remaining between them.

This chain connects TRBV9 to TRBJ2-2, with no clear D. The CDR3 length is 12 residues. Trimming left V 5 bases short and J 2 bases short, with 4 bases between. Germline CDR1 is SGDLS and CDR2 is YYNGEE. CDR3 loop: CASRSNTGELFF. Here the CDR3 DNA reads TGTGCCAGCAGGAGTAACACCGGGGAGCTGTTTTTT.

The chain employs TRBV30 and TRBJ1-2, with D unresolved. The CDR3 has 13 amino acids. V dropped 1 base and J dropped 8 bases, with 14 bases sitting between them. CDR1 and CDR2 from the germline V gene are GTSNPN and SVGIG (reference sequence). The CDR3 region has the DNA TGTGCCTGGAGTGAAATGGCTAGAGCGGGCTACACCTTC. Protein product: CAWSEMARAGYTF. Full variable domain (missing parts from reference TRBV30 and TRBJ1-2): SQTIHQWPATLVQPVGSPLSLECTVEGTSNPNLYWYRQAAGRGLQLLFYSVGIGQISSEVPQNLSASRPQDRQFILSSKKLLLSDSGFYLCAWSEMARAGYTFGSGTRLTVV.

The genes are TRBV5-6 and TRBJ1-2; TRBD1 might be the D (5 bases). Trimming shortened V by 3 bases and J by 0 bases, and 15 bases separated the two germline ends. The CDR3 sequence is 16 residues long. Germline CDR1 is SGHDT and CDR2 is YYEEEE. The CDR3 reads CASSYNYGQANYGYTF. CDR3 bases: TGTGCCAGCAGCTACAACTACGGACAAGCTAACTATGGCTACACCTTC.

This chain connects TRBV7-2 to TRBJ2-7, with a weak D call TRBD1 (5 bases). V lost 6 bases and J lost 3, with 15 bases in between. This CDR3 region has 14 residues. Germline V gives CDR1 SGHTA, CDR2 FQGNSA. The CDR3 region is CASRQEQRVYEQYF. CDR3 sequence (DNA): TGTGCCAGCAGACAGGAGCAGAGAGTCTACGAGCAGTACTTC.

This chain uses TRBV6-5 with TRBJ1-5, with D maybe TRBD1 (5 bases). With 8 bases removed from V and 7 bases from J, the gap between germline ends came to 15 bases. The CDR3 is 13 amino acids. Germline V lookup: CDR1 MNHEY, CDR2 SVGAGI. CDR3 in DNA: TGTGCCAGCGCTCCGGGGGTACGACAGCCCCAGCATTTT. Translation: CASAPGVRQPQHF.

The chain uses TRBV6-5 and TRBJ2-1; TRBD1 matches at 7 bases. This CDR3 region has 12 residues. Trimming at V came to 8 bases and at J to 10 bases, leaving 8 bases not matched to a gene. The germline CDR1 and CDR2 sequences are MNHEY and SVGAGI. For the CDR3, the DNA is TGTGCCAGCGGTCCTATACAGGGGGAGCAGTTCTTC. Translation gives CASGPIQGEQFF.

This clone was recorded a few times. The chain has TRBV6-5 and TRBJ2-5; weak D call: TRBD1 (7 bases). The CDR3 sequence is 16 residues long. From germline, CDR1 is MNHEY and CDR2 SVGAGI. The germline V and J ends were trimmed by 1 base and 4 bases, with 16 bases remaining between them. The CDR3 DNA follows: TGTGCCAGCAGTTACTTCCAGGGGGAGGCTGGAGAGACCCAGTACTTC. Amino acid sequence: CASSYFQGEAGETQYF.

The chain joins TRBV19 to TRBJ2-2; no firm D call. This CDR3 is 13 amino acids long. V lost 11 bases and J lost 0, with 10 bases in between. Germline assignment: CDR1 LNHDA and CDR2 SQIVND (reference sequence). CDR3 nucleotides: TGTGCCTGTGCCGACACGAACACCGGGGAGCTGTTTTTT. It specifies CACADTNTGELFF.

The rearrangement uses TRBV19 and TRBJ1-4; 12 bases line up with TRBD1. The CDR3 has 17 amino acids. CDR1 is LNHDA and CDR2 is SQIVND in the germline V gene (reference sequence). The V and J ends lost 2 bases and 7 bases, in that order; junction bases with no gene match: 8. CDR3 amino acids: CASSIWDRGPEGEKLFF. Here the CDR3 DNA reads TGTGCCAGTAGTATATGGGACAGGGGGCCCGAAGGTGAAAAACTGTTTTTT.